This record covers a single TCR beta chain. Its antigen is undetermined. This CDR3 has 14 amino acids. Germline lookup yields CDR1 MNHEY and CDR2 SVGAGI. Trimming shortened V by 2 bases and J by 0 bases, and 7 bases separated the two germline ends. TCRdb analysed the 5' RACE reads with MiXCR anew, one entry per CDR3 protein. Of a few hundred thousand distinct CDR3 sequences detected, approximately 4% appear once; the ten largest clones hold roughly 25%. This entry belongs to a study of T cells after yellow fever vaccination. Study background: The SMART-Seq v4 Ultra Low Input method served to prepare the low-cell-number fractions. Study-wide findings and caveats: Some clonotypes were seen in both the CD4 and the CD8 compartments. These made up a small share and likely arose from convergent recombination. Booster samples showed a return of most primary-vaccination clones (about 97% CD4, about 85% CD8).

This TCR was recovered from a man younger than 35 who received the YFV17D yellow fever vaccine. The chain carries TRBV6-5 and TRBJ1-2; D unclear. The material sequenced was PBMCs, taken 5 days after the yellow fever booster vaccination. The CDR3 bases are TGTGCCAGCAGTTACGGTATAGCTAACTATGGCTACACCTTC. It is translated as CASSYGIANYGYTF.